These T cell receptor beta chains were read from a single sample in a study of shared clonotypes between healthy human individuals. This table comes from immunoSEQ multiplex PCR, and its TCRdb copy is limited to in-frame clones, with some not included. The sample carries 2.3 million or so clones, more than 85% recorded once. Sequencing was carried out using naive CD4+ T cells from PBMCs. The receptors originated from a young man in good health. Some clones in this sample may be carry-over from other donors' samples. The CDR3 runs from the conserved cysteine through the conserved F or W. D genes are given only for firm matches. Clone size is shown for a subset of rows, as once, few, many or a class of expanded clone.

v_gene	d_gene	abundance	j_gene	CDR3nt	CDR3aa
TRBV18	-	-	TRBJ2-5	TGTGCCAGCTCAGGTTCAGTTATGGAGACCCAGTACTTC	CASSGSVMETQYF
TRBV6-1	-	-	TRBJ1-1	TGTGCCAGCAGTGGATACACTGAAGCTTTCTTT	CASSGYTEAFF
TRBV19	-	once	TRBJ1-1	TGTGCCAGTAGTATCCCATCAGGGAGGCGCACTGAAGCTTTCTTT	CASSIPSGRRTEAFF
TRBV7-9	-	few	TRBJ1-1	TGTGCCAGCAGCCGCGGGTCCGGGAACACTGAAGCTTTCTTT	CASSRGSGNTEAFF
TRBV18	TRBD1	-	TRBJ2-3	TGTGCCAGCTCACCTCAGACAGGGCTGGGGACAGATACGCAGTATTTT	CASSPQTGLGTDTQYF
TRBV5-6	-	-	TRBJ2-5	TGTGCCAGCAGCCGTAGTCTGGGACCGAACCAAGAGACCCAGTACTTC	CASSRSLGPNQETQYF
TRBV6-4	-	-	TRBJ1-5	TGTGCCAGCAGCCCGCGAGGGAATAGCAATCAGCCCCAGCATTTT	CASSPRGNSNQPQHF
TRBV28	-	once	TRBJ1-2	TGTGCCAGCAGTCCGAGAGACCGGGGGAGCTATGGCTACACCTTC	CASSPRDRGSYGYTF
TRBV5-4	-	-	TRBJ1-2	TGTGCCAGCAGCCGGGAGTCAGGCAATTCTAACTATGGCTACACCTTC	CASSRESGNSNYGYTF
TRBV6-5	-	-	TRBJ2-3	TGTGCCAGCAGAAGGACAGCCTCAGATACGCAGTATTTT	CASRRTASDTQYF
TRBV5-1	-	-	TRBJ1-4	TGCGCCAGCAGCCCCCGGCCCCAAGATGAAAAACTGTTTTTT	CASSPRPQDEKLFF
TRBV7-9	-	-	TRBJ2-7	TGTGCCAGCAGCTTAGTGGGTTGGGCAGAGCGGGACGAGCAGTACTTC	CASSLVGWAERDEQYF
TRBV18	-	-	TRBJ2-1	TGTGCCAGCTCACCGCCCCCGCGGAGGTACAATGAGCAGTTCTTC	CASSPPPRRYNEQFF
TRBV9	TRBD2	-	TRBJ2-7	TGTGCCAGCAGCCAGACTAGCCGGGTTAGCGAGCAGTACTTC	CASSQTSRVSEQYF
TRBV7-3	-	-	TRBJ2-5	TGTGCCAGCAGCAGGTCGGAGCCAGAGACCCAGTACTTC	CASSRSEPETQYF
TRBV14	TRBD1	-	TRBJ1-4	TGTGCCAGCAGCCACAGGGGGGTTAATGAAAAACTGTTTTTT	CASSHRGVNEKLFF
TRBV4-1	-	-	TRBJ1-5	TGCGCCAGCAGCGTTCGTTTCGGGGATTTGGATCAGCCCCAGCATTTT	CASSVRFGDLDQPQHF
TRBV19	-	-	TRBJ1-1	TGTGCCAGCAAAACACAGCTTAACACTGAAGCTTTCTTT	CASKTQLNTEAFF
TRBV28	TRBD1	-	TRBJ1-3	TGTGCCAGCAGTTCCCCTGCCACAGGGGCTGGAAACACCATATATTTT	CASSSPATGAGNTIYF